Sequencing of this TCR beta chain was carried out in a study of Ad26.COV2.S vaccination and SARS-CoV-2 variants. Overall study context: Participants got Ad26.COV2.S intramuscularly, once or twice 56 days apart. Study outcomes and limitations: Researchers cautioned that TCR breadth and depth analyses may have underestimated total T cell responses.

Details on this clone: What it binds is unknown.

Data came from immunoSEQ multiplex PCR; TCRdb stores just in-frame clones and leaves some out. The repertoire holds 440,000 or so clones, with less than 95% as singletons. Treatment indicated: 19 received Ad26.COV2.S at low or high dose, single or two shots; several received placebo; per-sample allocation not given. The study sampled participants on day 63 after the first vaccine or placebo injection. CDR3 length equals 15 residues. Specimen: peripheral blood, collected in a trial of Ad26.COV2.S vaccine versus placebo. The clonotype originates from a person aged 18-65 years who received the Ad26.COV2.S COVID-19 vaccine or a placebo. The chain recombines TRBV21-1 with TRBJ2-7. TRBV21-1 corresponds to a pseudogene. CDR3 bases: TGTGCCAGCAGCCCCTCCTGGGGGAGCTCCTACGAGCAGTACTTC. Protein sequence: CASSPSWGSSYEQYF.